Below, one T cell receptor (beta chain) is given with its context. Negative isolation yielded CD4+ and CD8+ T cells, and FACS enriched TEMRA cells. RNA totalling roughly 0.5 to 1 ug underwent reverse transcription with random hexamers. Amplification of TCR beta CDR3 used immunoSEQ multiplex PCR across 54 Vbeta and 13 Jbeta. TCRdb re-called the immunoSEQ multiplex PCR reads with MiXCR, one entry per CDR3 protein. The sample yields roughly 180,000 distinct CDR3 sequences, approximately 95% seen once. The sample belongs to a study of CD8 T cells in Susac syndrome. This CDR3 is 16 amino acids long. The germline V gene has CDR1 SGHTA and CDR2 FQGNSA. Trimming cost V 1 base and J 4 bases; bases outside gene matches: 8.

The chain recombines TRBV7-2 with TRBJ2-3; 7 nucleotides agree with TRBD1. Sequenced: CD4+ T cells from PBMCs. This sequence was found in a human donor in good health. As DNA, the CDR3 is TGTGCCAGCAGCTTAGGAGGTCGGACAGGACCAGATACGCAGTATTTT. Its protein is CASSLGGRTGPDTQYF.